The subject of this entry is one T cell receptor (beta chain). This CDR3 spans 13 amino acids. CDR1 and CDR2 (germline): DFQATT, SNEGSKA (reference sequence). V was clipped by 3 bases and J by 5 bases; unmatched bases: 6. This specimen comes from a study of blood T cell repertoires in COVID-19. As for the study in general: COVID-19 samples collected from the United States, Italy and Spain covered acute and convalescent phases.

Original processing notes: For nucleated cells, counts were estimated from reference gene primer amplification. The table came from immunoSEQ multiplex PCR; TCRdb's copy has only in-frame clones and leaves some out. V and J calls and clone size are copied from that table; D and trimming were computed from the DNA. Among roughly 30,000 clones listed, around nine tenths were seen once. The TCR originated in a human donor in a cohort sampled during active COVID-19. The material sequenced was peripheral blood. V usage is TRBV20-1 and J usage is TRBJ2-5; 7 bases fit TRBD2. CDR3: CSASTSGTETQYF. The CDR3, as DNA: TGCAGTGCTAGTACCAGCGGGACGGAGACCCAGTACTTC.